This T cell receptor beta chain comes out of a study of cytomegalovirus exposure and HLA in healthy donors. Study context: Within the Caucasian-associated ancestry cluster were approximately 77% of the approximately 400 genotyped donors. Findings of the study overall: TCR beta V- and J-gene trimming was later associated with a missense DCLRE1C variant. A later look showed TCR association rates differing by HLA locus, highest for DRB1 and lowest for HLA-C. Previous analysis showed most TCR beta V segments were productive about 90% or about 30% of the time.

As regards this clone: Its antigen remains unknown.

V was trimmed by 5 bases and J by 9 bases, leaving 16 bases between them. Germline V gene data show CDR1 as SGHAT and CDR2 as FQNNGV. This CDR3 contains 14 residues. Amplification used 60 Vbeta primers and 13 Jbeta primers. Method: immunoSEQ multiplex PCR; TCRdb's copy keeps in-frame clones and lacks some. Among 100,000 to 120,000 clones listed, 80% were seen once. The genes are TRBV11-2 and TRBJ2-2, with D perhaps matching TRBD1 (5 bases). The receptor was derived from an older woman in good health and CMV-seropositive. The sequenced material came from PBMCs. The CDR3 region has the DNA TGTGCCAGCAGCCCAGTTAGGGGTCGCCGGGAGCTGTTTTTT. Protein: CASSPVRGRRELFF.